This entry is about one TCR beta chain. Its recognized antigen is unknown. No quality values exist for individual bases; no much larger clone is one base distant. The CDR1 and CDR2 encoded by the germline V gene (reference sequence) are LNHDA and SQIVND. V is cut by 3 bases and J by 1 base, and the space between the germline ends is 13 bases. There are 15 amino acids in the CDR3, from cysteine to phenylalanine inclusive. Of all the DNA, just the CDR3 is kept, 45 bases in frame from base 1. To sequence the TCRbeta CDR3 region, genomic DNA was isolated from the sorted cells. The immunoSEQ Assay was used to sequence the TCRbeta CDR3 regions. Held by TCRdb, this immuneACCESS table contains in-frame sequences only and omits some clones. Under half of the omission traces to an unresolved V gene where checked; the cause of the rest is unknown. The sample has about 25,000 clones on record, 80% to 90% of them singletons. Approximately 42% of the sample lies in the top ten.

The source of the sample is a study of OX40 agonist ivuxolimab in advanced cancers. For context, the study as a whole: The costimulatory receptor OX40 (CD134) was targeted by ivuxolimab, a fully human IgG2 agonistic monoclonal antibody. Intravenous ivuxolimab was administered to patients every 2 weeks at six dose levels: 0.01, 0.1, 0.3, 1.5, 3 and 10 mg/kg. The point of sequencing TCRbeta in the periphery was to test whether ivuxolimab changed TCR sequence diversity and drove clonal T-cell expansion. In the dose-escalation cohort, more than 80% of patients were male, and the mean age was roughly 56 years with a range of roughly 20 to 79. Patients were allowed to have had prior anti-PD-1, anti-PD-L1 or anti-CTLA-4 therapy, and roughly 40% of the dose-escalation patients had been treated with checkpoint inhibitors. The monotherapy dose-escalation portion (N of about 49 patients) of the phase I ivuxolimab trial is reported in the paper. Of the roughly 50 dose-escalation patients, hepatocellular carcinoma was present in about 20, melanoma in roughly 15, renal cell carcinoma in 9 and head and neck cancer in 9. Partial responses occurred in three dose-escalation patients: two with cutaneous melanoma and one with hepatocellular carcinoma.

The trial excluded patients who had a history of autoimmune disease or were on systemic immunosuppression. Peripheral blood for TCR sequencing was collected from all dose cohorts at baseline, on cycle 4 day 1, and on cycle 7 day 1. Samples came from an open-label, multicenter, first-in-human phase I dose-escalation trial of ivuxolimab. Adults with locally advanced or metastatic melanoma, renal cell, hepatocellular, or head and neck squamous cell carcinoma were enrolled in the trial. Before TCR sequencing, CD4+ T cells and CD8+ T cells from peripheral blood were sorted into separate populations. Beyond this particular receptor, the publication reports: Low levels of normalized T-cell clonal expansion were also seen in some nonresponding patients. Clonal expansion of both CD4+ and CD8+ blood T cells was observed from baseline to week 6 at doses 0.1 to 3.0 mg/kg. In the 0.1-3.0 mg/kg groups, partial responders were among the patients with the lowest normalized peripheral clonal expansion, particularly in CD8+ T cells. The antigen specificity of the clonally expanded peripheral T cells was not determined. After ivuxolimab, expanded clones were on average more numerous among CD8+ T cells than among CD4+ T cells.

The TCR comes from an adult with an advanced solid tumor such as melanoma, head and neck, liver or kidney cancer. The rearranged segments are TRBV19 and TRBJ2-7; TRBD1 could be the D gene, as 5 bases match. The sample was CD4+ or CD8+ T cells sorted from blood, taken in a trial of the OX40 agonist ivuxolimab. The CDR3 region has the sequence CASSMGTGPSYEQYF. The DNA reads TGTGCCAGTAGTATGGGAACAGGCCCTTCCTACGAGCAGTACTTC. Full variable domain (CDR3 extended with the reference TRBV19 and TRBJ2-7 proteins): DGGITQSPKYLFRKEGQNVTLSCEQNLNHDAMYWYRQDPGQGLRLIYYSQIVNDFQKGDIAEGYSVSREKKESFPLTVTSAQKNPTAFYLCASSMGTGPSYEQYFGPGTRLTVT.